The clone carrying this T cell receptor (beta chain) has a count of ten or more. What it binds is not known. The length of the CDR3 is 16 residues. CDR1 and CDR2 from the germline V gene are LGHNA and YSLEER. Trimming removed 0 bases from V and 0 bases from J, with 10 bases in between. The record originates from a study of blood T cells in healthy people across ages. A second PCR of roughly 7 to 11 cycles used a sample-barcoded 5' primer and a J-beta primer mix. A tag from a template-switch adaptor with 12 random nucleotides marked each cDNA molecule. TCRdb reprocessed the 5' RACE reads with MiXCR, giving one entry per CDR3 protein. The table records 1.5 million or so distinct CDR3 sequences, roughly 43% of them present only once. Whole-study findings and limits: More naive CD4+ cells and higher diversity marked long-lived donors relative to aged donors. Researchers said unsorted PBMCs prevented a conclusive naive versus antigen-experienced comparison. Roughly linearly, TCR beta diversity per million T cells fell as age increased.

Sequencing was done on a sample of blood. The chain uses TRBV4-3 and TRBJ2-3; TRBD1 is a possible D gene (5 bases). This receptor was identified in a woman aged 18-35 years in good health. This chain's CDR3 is CASSQEPGPSTDTQYF. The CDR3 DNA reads TGCGCCAGCAGCCAAGAGCCAGGGCCGAGCACAGATACGCAGTATTTT.